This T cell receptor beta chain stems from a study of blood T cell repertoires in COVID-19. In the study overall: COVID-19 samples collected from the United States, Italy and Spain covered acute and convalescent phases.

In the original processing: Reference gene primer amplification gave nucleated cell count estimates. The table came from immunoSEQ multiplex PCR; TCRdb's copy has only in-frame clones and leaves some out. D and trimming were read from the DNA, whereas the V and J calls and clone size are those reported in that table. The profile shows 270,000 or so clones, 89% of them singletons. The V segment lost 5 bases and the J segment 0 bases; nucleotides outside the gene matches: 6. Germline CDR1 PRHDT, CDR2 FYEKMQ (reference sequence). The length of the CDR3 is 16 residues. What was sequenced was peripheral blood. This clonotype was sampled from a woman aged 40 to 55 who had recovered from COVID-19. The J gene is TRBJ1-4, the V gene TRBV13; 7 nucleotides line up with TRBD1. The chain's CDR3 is CASSPGGIATNEKLFF. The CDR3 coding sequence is TGTGCCAGCAGCCCAGGGGGAATTGCAACTAATGAAAAACTGTTTTTT.